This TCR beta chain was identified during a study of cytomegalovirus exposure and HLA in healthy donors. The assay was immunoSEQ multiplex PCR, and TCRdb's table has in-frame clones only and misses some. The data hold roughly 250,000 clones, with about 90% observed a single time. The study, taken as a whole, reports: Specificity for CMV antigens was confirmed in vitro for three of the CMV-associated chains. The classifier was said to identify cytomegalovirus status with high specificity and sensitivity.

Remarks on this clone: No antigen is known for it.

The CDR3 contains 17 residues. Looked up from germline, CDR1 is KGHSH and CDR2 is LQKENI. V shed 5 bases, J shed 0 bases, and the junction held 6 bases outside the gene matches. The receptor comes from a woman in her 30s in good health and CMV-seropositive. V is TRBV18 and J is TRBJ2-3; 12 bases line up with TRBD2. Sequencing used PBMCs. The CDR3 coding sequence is TGTGCCAGCTCAGAACCAGGGACTAGCGGGAGCACAGATACGCAGTATTTT. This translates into CASSEPGTSGSTDTQYF. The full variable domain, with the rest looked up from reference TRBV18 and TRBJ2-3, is NAGVMQNPRHLVRRRGQEARLRCSPMKGHSHVYWYRQLPEEGLKFMVYLQKENIIDESGMPKERFSAEFPKEGPSILRIQQVVRGDSAAYFCASSEPGTSGSTDTQYFGPGTRLTVL.